The next 18 T cell receptor beta chains were all read from a single sample in a study of Graves' ophthalmopathy and Graves' hyperthyroidism. Amplification of TCR beta CDR3 regions used RNA transcripts. RT-PCR in the first round used HTBI primers; a second-round multiplex PCR followed. TCRdb itself ran the multiplex PCR reads through MiXCR, one entry per CDR3 protein. This sample has 360,000 or so distinct CDR3 sequences, with roughly 18% found just once. The sequenced sample was peripheral blood. The receptors come from a woman younger than 35 with Graves' ophthalmopathy.

This clonotype was recorded at least ten times. The chain has TRBV30 and TRBJ1-1, with D tentatively TRBD1 (5 bases). Trimming pared 2 bases from V and 6 bases from J, leaving 16 bases between. This CDR3 is built from 14 residues. Germline V gene lookup returns CDR1 GTSNPN and CDR2 SVGIG (reference sequence). DNA for the CDR3: TGTGCCTGGAGTAAAGGATCGGCGGGGCCTGAAGCTTTCTTT. Translated: CAWSKGSAGPEAFF. Based on the CDR3 plus reference TRBV30 and TRBJ1-1, the full variable domain is SQTIHQWPATLVQPVGSPLSLECTVEGTSNPNLYWYRQAAGRGLQLLFYSVGIGQISSEVPQNLSASRPQDRQFILSSKKLLLSDSGFYLCAWSKGSAGPEAFFGQGTRLTVV.

This clonotype was picked up a small number of times. This chain links TRBV6-2 or TRBV6-3 with TRBJ1-2; D is perhaps TRBD1 (5 bases). V was cut by 7 bases and J by 5 bases, with 17 bases left in between. The germline gives CDR1 MNHEY, CDR2 SVGEGT. The CDR3 runs 14 residues. CDR3 loop: CASTLSGIQYGYTF. In DNA, the CDR3 is TGTGCCAGCACATTATCAGGGATTCAGTATGGCTACACCTTC.

This clonotype was picked up many times. The chain carries TRBV2 and TRBJ1-1; no definite D call. CDR3 length: 12 residues. V was shortened by 7 bases and J by 6 bases, with 12 bases between the two germline ends. CDR1 SNHLY and CDR2 FYNNEI come from the germline V gene. The CDR3 sequence is CASTNWRAEAFF. As DNA, the CDR3 is TGTGCCAGCACCAACTGGAGGGCTGAAGCTTTCTTT.

This clonotype was counted between two and nine times. The J gene is TRBJ1-5, the V gene TRBV6-1, with D hard to call. This CDR3 has 15 amino acids. Germline assignment: CDR1 MNHNS and CDR2 SASEGT. The germline V and J ends were trimmed by 7 bases and 0 bases, with 13 bases remaining between them. The CDR3 here is CASTQAPLSNQPQHF. CDR3 DNA sequence: TGTGCCAGCACCCAGGCCCCCCTTAGCAATCAGCCCCAGCATTTT.

This clonotype occurred many times. The chain couples TRBV5-1 to TRBJ1-6, with D perhaps TRBD1 (5 bases). Trimming removed 0 bases at V and 6 bases at J, with 13 bases between. Per germline, CDR1 SGHRS and CDR2 YFSETQ. The CDR3 consists of 16 residues. CDR3 region: CASSLVPGTGNSPLHF. DNA for the CDR3: TGCGCCAGCAGCTTGGTGCCAGGGACGGGTAATTCACCCCTCCACTTT.

The V call is TRBV7-2, the J call TRBJ1-1; D is unresolved. The CDR3 has 13 residues. The germline V gene has CDR1 SGHTA and CDR2 FQGNSA. V was shortened by 2 bases and J by 4 bases, with 8 bases between the two germline ends. The CDR3 sequence is CASSLSPGTEAFF. CDR3 sequence (DNA): TGTGCCAGCAGCTTATCGCCTGGCACTGAAGCTTTCTTT.

The gene calls are TRBV6-1 and TRBJ2-7; D gene ambiguous. V lost 0 bases and J lost 8, with 11 bases in between. The CDR3 has 13 residues. Germline lookup yields CDR1 MNHNS and CDR2 SASEGT. DNA of the CDR3: TGTGCCAGCAGTGAAGCGGGCAGGATGCAGCAGTACTTC. As protein: CASSEAGRMQQYF.

This clonotype was counted between two and nine times. The chain combines TRBV6-5 with TRBJ2-7; D may be TRBD1 (5 bases). CDR3 length equals 14 residues. Germline CDR1 and CDR2: MNHEY and SVGAGI. V lost 4 bases and J lost 8, with 18 bases in between. CDR3 in amino acids: CASSSGGASLKQYF. The CDR3 DNA reads TGTGCCAGCAGTTCCGGTGGGGCATCGCTCAAGCAGTACTTC.

This clonotype was observed a few times. The chain couples TRBV29-1 to TRBJ1-4; 7 nucleotides agree with TRBD1. This CDR3 comprises 14 residues. Germline V lookup: CDR1 SQVTM, CDR2 ANQGSEA. V shed 6 bases and J 6 bases; nucleotides not matched to a gene: 10. CDR3 sequence reads: CSVSPQGRDEKLFF. Here the CDR3 DNA reads TGCAGCGTCTCCCCACAGGGGAGGGATGAAAAACTGTTTTTT.

This clonotype was seen ten or more times. The chain has TRBV7-8 and TRBJ1-5; D is unresolved. Germline V gene data show CDR1 as SGHVS and CDR2 as FQNEAQ. This CDR3 region has 13 residues. Trimming took off 3 bases at V and 5 bases at J, with 8 bases between the two ends. The CDR3 loop is CASSFGLDQPQHF. The CDR3 coding sequence is TGTGCCAGCAGCTTCGGCTTGGATCAGCCCCAGCATTTT.

This clonotype was found many times. This chain joins TRBV11-2 and TRBJ1-2, with 7 bases fitting TRBD1. The CDR3 runs to 15 residues. Trimming cost V 4 bases and J 4 bases; bases outside gene matches: 9. Germline values: CDR1 SGHAT, CDR2 FQNNGV. For the CDR3, the DNA is TGTGCCAGCAGCTCACCCAAACAGGGGTCCTATGGCTACACCTTC. This translates into CASSSPKQGSYGYTF.

This clonotype occurred many times. This sequence joins TRBV20-1 and TRBJ2-5, with TRBD2 matching over 12 bases. V dropped 2 bases and J dropped 3; count of bases not matched to a gene: 13. This CDR3 is 18 amino acids long. Germline CDR1 and CDR2: DFQATT and SNEGSKA (reference sequence). The CDR3 loop reads CSARSLARLAGAEETQYF. For the CDR3, the DNA is TGCAGTGCTAGATCCCTAGCACGACTAGCGGGAGCAGAAGAGACCCAGTACTTC.

This clonotype was seen many times. The chain combines TRBV28 with TRBJ1-2, with D unresolved. The germline V and J ends were trimmed by 3 bases and 8 bases, with 10 bases remaining between them. Per germline, CDR1 MDHEN and CDR2 SYDVKM. The CDR3 extends over 12 amino acids. CDR3 amino acids: CASSFGPSGYTF. The CDR3 bases are TGTGCCAGCAGTTTTGGACCCAGCGGCTACACCTTC.

This clonotype was picked up many times. The chain couples TRBV20-1 to TRBJ1-5; D is unclear. V gave up 2 bases and J gave up 2 bases, with 13 bases separating them. Germline CDR1 DFQATT, CDR2 SNEGSKA (reference sequence). The CDR3 runs 15 residues. CDR3 sequence (DNA): TGCAGTGCTAGAAATAGGGCCGGGGGCAATCAGCCCCAGCATTTT. Protein: CSARNRAGGNQPQHF.

The chain is built from TRBV7-8 and TRBJ2-7; D is perhaps TRBD2 (5 bases). The CDR3 sequence is 14 residues long. With 3 bases removed from V and 0 bases from J, the gap between germline ends came to 9 bases. Germline V CDR1 and CDR2: SGHVS, FQNEAQ. For the CDR3, the DNA is TGTGCCAGCAGCTTCCCGGGGTCCTCCTACGAGCAGTACTTC. This encodes CASSFPGSSYEQYF.

This chain uses TRBV6-2 or TRBV6-3 with TRBJ1-5; 7 bases line up with TRBD1. The V gene's germline CDR1 is MNHEY and CDR2 SVGEGT. CDR3 length equals 15 residues. The V gene end was trimmed by 10 bases and the J gene end by 0 bases; junction bases not matched to a gene: 9. CDR3 sequence (DNA): TGTGCCACGAAGACAGGGATCTATAGCAATCAGCCCCAGCATTTT. It specifies CATKTGIYSNQPQHF.

The table lists this clonotype with many counts. The chain carries TRBV4-1 and TRBJ2-7, with D perhaps matching TRBD2 (6 bases). The germline V and J ends were trimmed by 2 bases and 1 base, with 12 bases remaining between them. The germline V gene has CDR1 MGHRA and CDR2 YSYEKL. The CDR3 totals 15 residues. The CDR3 nucleotides are TGCGCCAGCAGCCAACAACGGGACTTATCCTACGAGCAGTACTTC. This encodes CASSQQRDLSYEQYF.

This clonotype has a count of ten or more. V gene TRBV28 combines with J gene TRBJ2-5; no firm D call. Trimming shortened V by 3 bases and J by 2 bases, and 13 bases separated the two germline ends. The length of the CDR3 is 15 residues. CDR1 is MDHEN and CDR2 is SYDVKM in the germline V gene. The CDR3 reads CASSFPEPAQETQYF. Here the CDR3 DNA reads TGTGCCAGCAGTTTCCCCGAACCGGCACAAGAGACCCAGTACTTC.